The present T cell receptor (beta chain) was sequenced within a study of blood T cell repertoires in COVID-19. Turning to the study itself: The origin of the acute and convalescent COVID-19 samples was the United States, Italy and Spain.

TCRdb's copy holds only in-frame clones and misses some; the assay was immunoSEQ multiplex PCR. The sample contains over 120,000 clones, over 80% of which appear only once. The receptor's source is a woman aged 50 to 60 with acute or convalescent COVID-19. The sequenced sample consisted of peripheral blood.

This chain's CDR3 is CASSDGRSTEAFF. In DNA form, the CDR3 reads TGTGCCAGCAGTGACGGTAGATCCACTGAAGCTTTCTTT. This chain connects TRBV6-1 to TRBJ1-1; D gene uncertain. Between the trimmed V and J ends, which lost 3 bases and 4 bases, there was a span of 9 bases. CDR3 length equals 13 residues. Germline V gives CDR1 MNHNS, CDR2 SASEGT.